The 3 T cell receptor beta chains given below trace back to one sample, sequenced in a study of blood T cell repertoires in COVID-19. This table comes from immunoSEQ multiplex PCR, and its TCRdb copy is limited to in-frame clones, with some not included. The table lists around 620,000 clones, 75% to 90% of them singletons. The sequenced sample was peripheral blood. All receptors derive from a young woman with acute or convalescent COVID-19.

Here the CDR3 reads CASSLASGDSYEQYF. In DNA form, the CDR3 reads TGTGCCAGCAGCTTGGCTAGCGGGGACTCCTACGAGCAGTACTTC. The chain couples TRBV7-2 to TRBJ2-7; the match to TRBD2 covers 9 bases. The CDR3 has 15 amino acids. With 3 bases clipped from V and 0 bases from J, the junction kept 3 bases outside the gene matches. Germline V gene sequence: CDR1 SGHTA, CDR2 FQGNSA.

This chain connects TRBV6-5 to TRBJ1-2; D uncertain. CDR1 MNHEY and CDR2 SVGAGI come from the germline V gene. V dropped 5 bases and J dropped 4 bases, with 14 bases sitting between them. The CDR3 runs to 14 residues. CDR3: CASSSGIGSYGYTF. The CDR3 DNA sequence: TGTGCCAGCAGTAGCGGGATAGGGAGCTATGGCTACACCTTC.

The J gene is TRBJ1-2, the V gene TRBV5-1, with D perhaps matching TRBD1 (5 bases). Germline CDR1 and CDR2: SGHRS and YFSETQ. The length of the CDR3 is 14 residues. The V end was cut by 3 bases, the J end by 6 bases, with 15 bases between. The CDR3 coding sequence is TGCGCCAGCAGCTCGTCCAGGGTTACGGATGGCTACACCTTC. Translating gives CASSSSRVTDGYTF.